This T cell receptor (beta chain) was captured in a study of blood T cell repertoires in COVID-19. For the study at large: From T cells, B-cell-depleted T cells, or PBMCs came the material, which was cDNA or gDNA.

Using immunoSEQ multiplex PCR, the repertoire was profiled, and TCRdb retains in-frame clones only, with some absent. The table includes about 120,000 clones, under 80% detected once. This clone has a single count. The CDR3 sequence is 16 residues long. Germline V gives CDR1 MNHNS, CDR2 SASEGT. V lost 4 bases, J lost 2 bases, and 6 bases stayed unmatched. What was sequenced was peripheral blood. The chain joins TRBV6-1 to TRBJ2-2, with 8 bases lining up with TRBD2. The sequence came from a man aged 65 to 79 with acute or convalescent COVID-19. The CDR3 is CASSVASGLNTGELFF. The CDR3, as DNA: TGTGCCAGCAGTGTGGCTAGCGGGCTTAACACCGGGGAGCTGTTTTTT.